Described below is a single TCR beta chain sequence and its context. This sample is drawn from a study of PD-1 blockade in classical Hodgkin lymphoma. Time point of the sample: cycle 4 day 1 (C4D1), after less than seven weeks of nivolumab. All the patients suffered relapse after autologous stem cell transplantation, and brentuximab vedotin exposure differed. This CDR3 has 13 residues. V lost 4 bases, J lost 2 bases, and 8 bases lay in between. Germline lookup yields CDR1 MDHEN and CDR2 SYDVKM. Clones were read by immunoSEQ multiplex PCR, and TCRdb kept only the in-frame ones, dropping some. This repertoire shows roughly 24,000 clones, more than 75% found once; its top ten account for 20% to 25%.

This rearrangement joins TRBV28 to TRBJ2-5; no clear D. The source material was peripheral blood mononuclear cells (PBMCs), sampled before the fourth cycle of nivolumab. This clonotype originated in a human donor with classical Hodgkin lymphoma. This CDR3 is CASSSAEQETQYF. For the CDR3, the DNA is TGTGCCAGCAGTTCTGCGGAACAAGAGACCCAGTACTTC.